This T cell receptor beta chain was recorded in a study of vaccination and CD4 T cells after COVID-19. On the study more broadly: There were two doses of either BNT162b2 or mRNA-1273 vaccine given to participants.

The treatment here: approximately 11-day PBMC culture with coronavirus spike peptide pools or control peptides (ViraFEST assay). Each well received 2 million to 2.5 million PBMCs, cultured with roughly 9.9 IU/ml IL-2 and 10 ug/ml peptide pools. On this clonotype: The antigen is undetermined.

Cultured CD4+ T-cell DNA underwent Oncomine TCR Beta short-read sequencing. TCRdb ran MiXCR on the PCR reads and lists one entry per CDR3 protein. The table shows about 2,700 distinct CDR3 sequences, with around 23% occurring only once. V lost 0 bases and J lost 1, with 16 bases in between. The CDR3 sequence is 19 residues long. The clonotype was recovered from a human donor who had recovered from COVID-19. Input material: CD4+ T cells from blood, cultured in vitro. This rearrangement joins TRBV6-7 to TRBJ1-6; no firm D call. TRBV6-7 is an open reading frame whose function is uncertain. The chain's CDR3 is CASSYSTTRKSSYNSPLHF. The CDR3 DNA sequence: TGTGCCAGCAGTTACTCGACGACAAGGAAGTCTTCCTATAATTCACCCCTCCACTTT.